This T cell receptor (beta chain) was obtained from a study of blood T cells in healthy people across ages. A J-beta primer mix and a sample-barcoded 5' primer were used in a second PCR of roughly 7 to 12 cycles. TCRdb independently ran MiXCR on the 5' RACE reads; one entry per CDR3 protein. The sample lists some 1,800,000 distinct CDR3 sequences, approximately 39% seen once, with 23% in the top ten. Germline V gene lookup returns CDR1 DFQATT and CDR2 SNEGSKA (reference sequence). The CDR3 spans 14 residues. The V gene lost 0 bases and the J gene lost 2 bases, with 10 bases spanning the gap. Study findings and constraints: Age showed a roughly linear inverse relationship with TCR beta diversity per million T cells. Long-lived donors exceeded aged donors in naive CD4+ cells and diversity.

Comment on this clonotype: Its target is unknown.

This rearrangement joins TRBV20-1 to TRBJ2-5; no clear D gene. The receptor was isolated from a human donor in good health. The sample taken for sequencing was blood. The CDR3 DNA is TGCAGTGCTAGAGATCGCAGAAAGCAAGAGACCCAGTACTTC. Translated, it gives CSARDRRKQETQYF.